The sequence of this T cell receptor beta chain was determined in a study of response to subunit inactivated influenza vaccine. TCRdb ran MiXCR on the RT-PCR reads and lists one entry per CDR3 protein. The repertoire includes about 800,000 distinct CDR3 sequences, 21% of them detected once, and roughly a tenth sits in the top ten. Of note for this clonotype: Antigen unknown.

Study-wide points: Authors suggested that a seasonal influenza vaccination recruits few new T cells each time.

The receptor's source is a man aged 50 to 60 who received an inactivated influenza vaccine. The sequences come from PBMCs from blood, collected about 5 days after vaccination.

The CDR3 sequence is CASSTLAVSNTGELFF. CDR3 coding DNA: TGTGCCAGTAGTACCTTAGCGGTCTCGAACACCGGGGAGCTGTTTTTT. The chain has TRBV19 and TRBJ2-2, with a weak D call TRBD2 (6 bases). V was cut by 4 bases and J by 0 bases, with 12 bases left in between. Germline CDR1 and CDR2: LNHDA and SQIVND (reference sequence). The CDR3 runs to 16 residues.